This entry is about one T cell receptor beta chain. Its antigen remains unknown. In TCRdb, the reads were re-called with MiXCR into one record per CDR3 protein. The sample yields nearly 650,000 distinct CDR3 sequences, 24% seen once. The entry originates in a study of T cell repertoires in cytomegalovirus infection. Study background: Both CMV infection and a matching HLA type were indicated by public TCR beta signatures. Broader study findings: In two of eight donors, the top clonotype was HLA-C-restricted CMV-specific. Based on cumulative public TCR beta family frequency, carriers of CMV plus the relevant HLA were identified.

This TCR derives from a human donor in good health (CMV status not recorded). Some clones in this sample may be carry-over from other donors' samples. Sequenced input: CD8+ T cells from PBMCs.

This chain's CDR3 is CASSEEGGGTEAFF. For the CDR3, the DNA is TGTGCCAGCAGTGAGGAAGGGGGGGGGACTGAAGCTTTCTTT. This rearrangement joins TRBV2 to TRBJ1-1; a possible D gene is TRBD1 (6 bases). V gave up 3 bases and J gave up 5 bases, with 13 bases separating them. CDR3 length: 14 residues. Germline assignment: CDR1 SNHLY and CDR2 FYNNEI.